This T cell receptor beta chain comes out of a study of blood T cell repertoires in COVID-19. Overall study: There were acute and convalescent COVID-19 samples, and they came from the United States, Italy and Spain. From T cells, B-cell-depleted T cells, or PBMCs came the material, which was cDNA or gDNA.

This clone has only one observation. Participants were aged about 18 to 100 years, lived in 25 or so US areas, and enrolled virtually. Assignments of participants to cohorts depended upon their own reported clinical history. Assay: immunoSEQ multiplex PCR; the TCRdb copy retains only in-frame clones and omits some. Of 200,000 or so clones in the sample, 88% were seen once. V was trimmed by 0 bases and J by 8 bases, leaving 12 bases between them. The CDR3 runs to 14 residues. The germline gives CDR1 SGHNT, CDR2 YYREEE (reference sequence). The chain employs TRBV5-4 and TRBJ2-1; D ambiguous. The sequencing input was PBMCs or T cells enriched from blood (not recorded which). The sequence was collected from a woman in her 30s who had recovered from COVID-19. The CDR3 sequence is CASSLARATDEQFF. The CDR3, as DNA: TGTGCCAGCAGCTTGGCCCGAGCGACGGATGAGCAGTTCTTC.